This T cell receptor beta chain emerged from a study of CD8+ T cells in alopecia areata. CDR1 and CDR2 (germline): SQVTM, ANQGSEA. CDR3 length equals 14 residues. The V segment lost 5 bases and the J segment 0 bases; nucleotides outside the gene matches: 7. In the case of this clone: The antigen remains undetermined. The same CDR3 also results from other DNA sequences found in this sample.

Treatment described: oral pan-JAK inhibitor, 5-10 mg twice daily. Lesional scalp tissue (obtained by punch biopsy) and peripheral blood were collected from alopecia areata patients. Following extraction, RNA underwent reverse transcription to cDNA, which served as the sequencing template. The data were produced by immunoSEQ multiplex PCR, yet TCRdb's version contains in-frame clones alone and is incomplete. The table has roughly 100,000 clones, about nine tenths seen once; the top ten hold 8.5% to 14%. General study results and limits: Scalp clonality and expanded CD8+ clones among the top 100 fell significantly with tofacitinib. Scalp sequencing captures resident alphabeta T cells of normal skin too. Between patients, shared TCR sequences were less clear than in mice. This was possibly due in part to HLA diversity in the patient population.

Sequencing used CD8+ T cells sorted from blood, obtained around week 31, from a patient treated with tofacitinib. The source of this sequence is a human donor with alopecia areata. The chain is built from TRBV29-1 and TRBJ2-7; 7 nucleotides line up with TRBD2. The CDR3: CSVLKRESSYEQYF. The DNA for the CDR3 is TGCAGCGTTCTCAAGCGGGAAAGCTCCTACGAGCAGTACTTC.